This T cell receptor (beta chain) emerged from a study of T-cell memory formation after mild COVID-19. Deletions cut 0 bases from V and 7 bases from J, with 16 bases between. The CDR3 is 16 amino acids. From germline, CDR1 is MGHRA and CDR2 YSYEKL. Via MiXCR, TCRdb re-called the 5' RACE reads, giving one row per CDR3 protein. The sample includes about 90,000 distinct CDR3 sequences, about 13% of them seen just once. Comments on this clonotype: The antigen is unknown.

The study's findings and limits: Shrinking CD4+ clones resided mostly in CM and EM, and CD8+ ones in EMRA.

The receptor was isolated from an adult woman who had mild COVID-19 (a few samples of this study predate the infection). Cell type and time point are not known. The chain carries TRBV4-1 and TRBJ1-5; D unresolved. Sequencing was performed on PBMCs or a T cell subset sorted from them (not recorded which). CDR3 bases: TGCGCCAGCAGCCAAGAGACGACACCCTCGGGGCAGCCCCAGCATTTT. Residues: CASSQETTPSGQPQHF.